The table lists the clone carrying this T cell receptor beta chain with many counts. RNA transcripts provided the source from which TCR beta CDR3 regions were amplified. First-round RT-PCR targeting the TCR CDR3 was performed with the HTBI primer set. MiXCR, applied by TCRdb to the multiplex PCR reads, yields one record per CDR3 protein. The data hold about 380,000 distinct CDR3 sequences, with about a fifth observed a single time. The data were obtained in a study of T cells in Graves' hyperthyroidism and ophthalmopathy. This CDR3 region has 12 residues. V lost 6 bases and J 0 bases, leaving 3 bases between the germline ends. Germline V gene sequence: CDR1 SGHAT, CDR2 FQDESV (reference sequence).

The origin of this receptor is a man aged 18 to 30 with Graves' ophthalmopathy. The rearrangement uses TRBV11-1 and TRBJ1-3; D is ambiguous. Sequencing was performed on blood. CDR3 protein: CASRPSGNTIYF. The CDR3 DNA reads as TGTGCCAGCAGACCCTCTGGAAACACCATATATTTT.